This TCR beta chain was found in a study of shared clonotypes between healthy human individuals. General study findings and limits: Estimated clonotype richness was generally higher in naive than memory subsets. Relative to clonotypes present in all four donors, those not shared had lower generation probabilities.

About this clone itself: Its matching antigen is unknown.

Sequencing was performed with immunoSEQ multiplex PCR; in TCRdb, only in-frame clones are kept and a portion is missing. This table holds approximately 2,300,000 clones, 85% to 95% found once. V was shortened by 0 bases and J by 5 bases, with 11 bases between the two germline ends. In germline, CDR1 is SGHDT, CDR2 YYEEEE. This CDR3 is 14 amino acids long. Material: naive CD4+ T cells from PBMCs. Documented subset: CD45RA+ positively selected. This TCR derives from a man aged 18 to 29 in good health. Some clones in this sample may be carry-over from other donors' samples. The chain recombines TRBV5-6 with TRBJ1-2; D call uncertain. CDR3 region: CASSLGRTAYGYTF. CDR3 nucleotides: TGTGCCAGCAGCTTGGGTAGGACCGCATATGGCTACACCTTC. The full variable domain, in which reference TRBV5-6 and TRBJ1-2 provide the parts outside the CDR3, is DAGVTQSPTHLIKTRGQQVTLRCSPKSGHDTVSWYQQALGQGPQFIFQYYEEEERQRGNFPDRFSGHQFPNYSSELNVNALLLGDSALYLCASSLGRTAYGYTFGSGTRLTVV.